Presented here are 26 T cell receptor beta chains from one specimen sequenced in a study of Ad26.COV2.S vaccination and SARS-CoV-2 variants. Treatment defined: some 20 received Ad26.COV2.S at low or high dose, single or two shots; roughly 5 received placebo; per-sample allocation not given. Collection of the samples took place on day 63 after the first injection of vaccine or placebo. Generated by immunoSEQ multiplex PCR, the TCRdb table keeps only in-frame clones and is missing some. The data contain around 300,000 clones, approximately 90% of them singletons. The material sequenced was peripheral blood, taken in a trial of Ad26.COV2.S vaccine versus placebo. The receptors stem from a person aged 18-60 years who received the Ad26.COV2.S COVID-19 vaccine or a placebo.

V and J are TRBV3-1 (or the pseudogene TRBV3-2) and TRBJ2-1; 11 bases fit TRBD2. The CDR3 consists of 18 residues. V trimming: 5 bases; J trimming: 6 bases; junction bases outside the gene matches: 15. CDR1 and CDR2 from the germline V gene are LGHDT and YNNKEL (reference sequence). The DNA of the CDR3 is TGTGCCAGCAGCGCGACCCATTTGGGACTAGCGGCTGTCAATGAGCAGTTCTTC. Amino acid sequence: CASSATHLGLAAVNEQFF.

The rearrangement joins TRBV7-8 to TRBJ2-7, with D possibly being TRBD1 (5 bases). CDR1 is SGHVS and CDR2 is FQNEAQ in the germline V gene. V was clipped by 5 bases and J by 3 bases, with 17 bases between them. The CDR3 length is 15 residues. CDR3 DNA sequence: TGTGCCAGCAGCCCTCTTTTGGGGCCTCGCTACGAGCAGTACTTC. It is translated as CASSPLLGPRYEQYF.

This chain links TRBV18 with TRBJ2-5; D is unclear. V lost 3 bases and J 5 bases, leaving 10 bases between the germline ends. Germline values: CDR1 KGHSH, CDR2 LQKENI. CDR3 length: 13 amino acids. The CDR3 region has the DNA TGTGCCAGCTCACCGCAGGTCGATGAGACCCAGTACTTC. Translated, it gives CASSPQVDETQYF.

This rearrangement joins TRBV3-1 (or the pseudogene TRBV3-2) to TRBJ2-5; D remains unclear. This CDR3 spans 14 amino acids. Trimming removed 0 bases from V and 4 bases from J, with 9 bases in between. Germline V gene data show CDR1 as LGHDT and CDR2 as YNNKEL (reference sequence). CDR3 sequence (DNA): TGTGCCAGCAGCCAAGATGTTATAGGAGAGACCCAGTACTTC. Amino acid sequence: CASSQDVIGETQYF.

V gene TRBV5-5 combines with J gene TRBJ2-7; D ambiguous. The V gene lost 0 bases and the J gene lost 4 bases, with 14 bases spanning the gap. The germline V gene encodes CDR1 SGHKS and CDR2 YYEKEE (reference sequence). The CDR3 is 15 residues long. The CDR3 protein is CASSLDSQVFYEQYF. CDR3 DNA: TGTGCCAGCAGCTTGGATTCCCAGGTCTTTTACGAGCAGTACTTC.

V gene TRBV6-5 combines with J gene TRBJ2-7, with D tentatively TRBD1 (6 bases). V shed 6 bases and J shed 3 bases, with 12 bases lying between them. The V gene's germline CDR1 is MNHEY and CDR2 SVGAGI. This CDR3 comprises 13 residues. The DNA for the CDR3 is TGTGCCAGCAGCGTTACAGGGAGCTACGAGCAGTACTTC. Encoded protein: CASSVTGSYEQYF.

The gene calls are TRBV5-1 and TRBJ2-5, with D perhaps TRBD2 (5 bases). CDR3 size: 13 residues. V was cut by 0 bases and J by 5 bases, with 8 bases left in between. CDR1 SGHRS and CDR2 YFSETQ come from the germline V gene. Written as DNA, the CDR3 is TGCGCCAGCAGCTTGGTACTAGAGGAGACCCAGTACTTC. Translation: CASSLVLEETQYF.

The chain links TRBV4-1 to TRBJ2-5; TRBD2 aligns across 9 bases. V was pared by 3 bases and J by 4 bases, with 15 bases of the junction left unmatched. Germline CDR1 is MGHRA and CDR2 is YSYEKL. This CDR3 region has 18 residues. CDR3 protein: CASSHPGQREDRGETQYF. The CDR3 DNA reads as TGCGCCAGCAGCCACCCCGGCCAGCGGGAGGATAGGGGAGAGACCCAGTACTTC.

This chain joins TRBV15 and TRBJ2-5; no clear D. Deletions cut 3 bases from V and 1 base from J, with 6 bases between. The V gene's germline CDR1 is LNHNV and CDR2 YYDKDF (reference sequence). The CDR3 contains 13 residues. As DNA, the CDR3 is TGTGCCACCAGCAGGGTCAGCCAAGAGACCCAGTACTTC. This codes for CATSRVSQETQYF.

The chain is built from TRBV2 and TRBJ2-7; TRBD2 is a possible D gene (5 bases). Trimming removed 7 bases at V and 3 bases at J, with 10 bases between. In germline, CDR1 is SNHLY, CDR2 FYNNEI. CDR3 size: 12 residues. CDR3 sequence (DNA): TGTGCCAGCATACGACGGGACTACGAGCAGTACTTC. Translated: CASIRRDYEQYF.

CDR3 nucleotide sequence: TGTGCCAGCAGGAATACCCGGACAGGTTACGAGCAGTACTTC. Its translation is CASRNTRTGYEQYF. The J gene is TRBJ2-7, the V gene TRBV11-2; 7 nucleotides align to TRBD1. The J segment lost 4 bases and the V segment lost 6 bases, leaving 9 bases of the junction unmatched. Germline loops: CDR1 SGHAT, CDR2 FQNNGV. The CDR3 covers 14 residues. Full variable domain (missing parts from reference TRBV11-2 and TRBJ2-7): EAGVAQSPRYKIIEKRQSVAFWCNPISGHATLYWYQQILGQGPKLLIQFQNNGVVDDSQLPKDRFSAERLKGVDSTLKIQPAKLEDSAVYLCASRNTRTGYEQYFGPGTRLTVT.

This clone occurred once. The chain joins TRBV6-5 to TRBJ1-2, with D maybe TRBD1 (5 bases). Looked up from germline, CDR1 is MNHEY and CDR2 is SVGAGI. The ends were cut back, 7 bases at V and 2 bases at J, with 14 bases in the middle. The CDR3 is made up of 14 amino acids. The CDR3 nucleotides read TGTGCCAGCAACGATATAGACAGCAACTATGGCTACACCTTC. Protein product: CASNDIDSNYGYTF.

V is TRBV12-3 or TRBV12-4 and J is TRBJ2-3, with unresolved D. Trimming took 2 bases from V and 8 from J, leaving 11 bases between them. The CDR3 extends over 13 amino acids. CDR3: CASSLSARATQYF. The CDR3 DNA reads TGTGCCAGCAGTTTATCGGCTAGGGCTACGCAGTATTTT.

The J gene is TRBJ2-1, the V gene TRBV6-1, with 7 positions matching TRBD1. V was pared by 2 bases and J by 2 bases, with 9 bases of the junction left unmatched. The CDR3 is 17 amino acids. CDR1 and CDR2 from the germline V gene are MNHNS and SASEGT. DNA of the CDR3: TGTGCCAGCAGTGAAAGGAGTACAGGGGATCCCTACAATGAGCAGTTCTTC. It translates to CASSERSTGDPYNEQFF.

V usage is TRBV15 and J usage is TRBJ2-3; TRBD2 agrees at 10 bases. V was pared by 4 bases and J by 3 bases, with 7 bases of the junction left unmatched. CDR3 length: 16 residues. Germline-derived CDR1 and CDR2 are LNHNV and YYDKDF (reference sequence). The CDR3 DNA reads TGTGCCACCAGCAACCCTCTAGCGGGAGTGACAGATACGCAGTATTTT. Encoded protein: CATSNPLAGVTDTQYF.

About this clone itself: Other DNA sequences within the sample encode an identical CDR3. The V call is TRBV28, the J call TRBJ2-7, with TRBD2 as a possible D gene (7 bases). The germline V gene has CDR1 MDHEN and CDR2 SYDVKM. Trimming left V 4 bases short and J 3 bases short, with 22 bases between. CDR3 length: 17 amino acids. The chain's CDR3 is CASSSWGGQGRNYEQYF. As DNA, the CDR3 is TGTGCCAGCAGTTCATGGGGGGGGCAGGGCCGAAACTACGAGCAGTACTTC.

A single count supports this clone. J is TRBJ2-1 and V is TRBV27; D perhaps matches TRBD1 (5 bases). The CDR3 spans 15 residues. Germline lookup yields CDR1 MNHEY and CDR2 SMNVEV (reference sequence). Trimming removed 2 bases from V and 5 bases from J, with 13 bases in between. CDR3 DNA sequence: TGTGCCAGCAGTTTAGTTTACAGGTCCAACAATGAGCAGTTCTTC. This sequence encodes CASSLVYRSNNEQFF.

The chain uses TRBV7-2 and TRBJ1-4; D remains ambiguous. Per germline, CDR1 SGHTA and CDR2 FQGNSA. This CDR3 region has 14 residues. V was clipped by 1 base and J by 5 bases, with 8 bases between them. Here the CDR3 DNA reads TGTGCCAGCAGCTTAGGTCTTGGGAATGAAAAACTGTTTTTT. Translating it yields CASSLGLGNEKLFF.

V is TRBV7-2 and J is TRBJ2-3; D unclear. Trimming removed 3 bases from V and 2 bases from J, with 6 bases in between. CDR3 length equals 13 residues. The germline V gene encodes CDR1 SGHTA and CDR2 FQGNSA. The CDR3 sequence is CASSFSITDTQYF. The CDR3 DNA reads as TGTGCCAGCAGCTTTAGTATCACAGATACGCAGTATTTT.

The rearrangement joins TRBV24-1 to TRBJ1-2; perhaps TRBD1 as D (6 bases). Per germline, CDR1 KGHDR and CDR2 SFDVKD. Trimming removed 1 base at V and 6 bases at J, with 8 bases between. This CDR3 has 13 amino acids. CDR3 amino acids: CATSDFKGDGYTF. The CDR3 coding sequence is TGTGCCACCAGTGATTTCAAGGGGGATGGCTACACCTTC.

The rearrangement joins TRBV28 to TRBJ2-5; the D gene could be TRBD1 or TRBD2 (7 bases each). With 4 bases removed from V and 2 bases from J, the gap between germline ends came to 14 bases. The CDR3 spans 15 residues. Germline V CDR1 and CDR2: MDHEN, SYDVKM. The CDR3: CASSSGGGTQETQYF. The CDR3 DNA follows: TGTGCCAGCAGTTCAGGGGGAGGGACTCAAGAGACCCAGTACTTC.

This chain connects TRBV5-6 to TRBJ2-5, with D perhaps matching TRBD1 (5 bases). CDR1 is SGHDT and CDR2 is YYEEEE in the germline V gene. The CDR3 totals 14 residues. V lost 0 bases to trimming and J lost 6 bases, with 12 bases between them. CDR3 sequence (DNA): TGTGCCAGCAGCTTGGCGGCAGGGCGGAAGACCCAGTACTTC. It codes for CASSLAAGRKTQYF.

The V gene is TRBV2, the J gene TRBJ2-5, with 14 bases aligning to TRBD2. CDR1 and CDR2 (germline): SNHLY, FYNNEI. CDR3 length: 16 residues. Germline trimming cut 4 bases from V and 5 bases from J; bases unmatched to any gene: 6. CDR3 DNA sequence: TGTGCCAGCAGTGCCTTAGGGACTAGCGGGAGTGAGACCCAGTACTTC. This encodes CASSALGTSGSETQYF.

The V and J genes are TRBV16 and TRBJ2-7; no firm D call. Germline assignment: CDR1 KGHSY and CDR2 FQNENV. The CDR3 loop spans 15 amino acids. Between the trimmed V and J ends, which lost 0 bases and 3 bases, there was a span of 12 bases. CDR3 loop: CASSQSGLSVYEQYF. In DNA form, the CDR3 reads TGTGCCAGCAGCCAATCCGGCTTGAGCGTCTACGAGCAGTACTTC. Based on the CDR3 plus reference TRBV16 and TRBJ2-7, the full variable domain is GEEVAQTPKHLVRGEGQKAKLYCAPIKGHSYVFWYQQVLKNEFKFLISFQNENVFDETGMPKERFSAKCLPNSPCSLEIQATKLEDSAVYFCASSQSGLSVYEQYFGPGTRLTVT.

The CDR3: CASSIVINYEQYF. The CDR3 nucleotides are TGTGCCAGTAGTATAGTTATCAACTACGAGCAGTACTTC. J is TRBJ2-7 and V is TRBV19, with no clear D. Germline V gene lookup returns CDR1 LNHDA and CDR2 SQIVND (reference sequence). The CDR3 length is 13 residues. Trimming left V 1 base short and J 3 bases short, with 7 bases between.

The chain carries TRBV7-9 and TRBJ2-1, with TRBD1 identical over 8 bases. The V segment lost 6 bases and the J segment 6 bases; nucleotides outside the gene matches: 4. The CDR3 has 13 residues. The germline CDR1 and CDR2 sequences are SEHNR and FQNEAQ (reference sequence). Here the CDR3 DNA reads TGTGCCAGCAGACCCGGGACAGGCAATGAGCAGTTCTTC. Translating gives CASRPGTGNEQFF.